This TCR beta chain was found in a study of T cell responses to AZD1222 COVID-19 vaccine. The CDR3 runs 15 residues. V was pared by 1 base and J by 0 bases, with 7 bases between. Germline CDR1 KGHSH, CDR2 LQKENI. Method: immunoSEQ multiplex PCR; TCRdb's copy keeps in-frame clones and lacks some. The sample carries around 150,000 clones, 92% recorded once. The chain couples TRBV18 to TRBJ1-3; no firm D call. Sequencing was performed on peripheral blood, taken 28 days after the second AZD1222 dose. The receptor was derived from an adult who received the AZD1222 COVID-19 vaccine. Here the CDR3 reads CASSPQATSGNTIYF. The CDR3 DNA sequence: TGTGCCAGCTCACCACAGGCAACCTCTGGAAACACCATATATTTT.